The present entry profiles one TCR beta chain with its context. What it binds is unknown. The germline V and J ends were trimmed by 6 bases and 0 bases, with 11 bases remaining between them. Germline lookup yields CDR1 LNHDA and CDR2 SQIVND (reference sequence). The CDR3 loop spans 15 amino acids. The data are from a study of PD-1 blockade in classical Hodgkin lymphoma. Using immunoSEQ multiplex PCR, the repertoire was profiled, and TCRdb retains in-frame clones only, with some absent. The sample lists tens of thousands of clones, roughly four fifths occurring once. Broader study findings: Nivolumab initiated under 1 year post-ASCT led to patient exclusion. A reduction in baseline TCR diversity was reportedly seen in newly diagnosed patients relative to healthy donors.

As for time point: cycle 4 day 1 (C4D1), after more than 5 weeks of nivolumab. Autologous stem cell transplantation was followed by relapse in every patient, and brentuximab vedotin exposure varied. Sequences were derived from peripheral blood mononuclear cells (PBMCs), sampled before the fourth cycle of nivolumab. This chain connects TRBV19 to TRBJ1-4; D is unclear. This receptor was obtained from a human donor with classical Hodgkin lymphoma. CDR3 loop: CASSPGAATNEKLFF. Here the CDR3 DNA reads TGTGCCAGTAGCCCGGGCGCCGCAACTAATGAAAAACTGTTTTTT.